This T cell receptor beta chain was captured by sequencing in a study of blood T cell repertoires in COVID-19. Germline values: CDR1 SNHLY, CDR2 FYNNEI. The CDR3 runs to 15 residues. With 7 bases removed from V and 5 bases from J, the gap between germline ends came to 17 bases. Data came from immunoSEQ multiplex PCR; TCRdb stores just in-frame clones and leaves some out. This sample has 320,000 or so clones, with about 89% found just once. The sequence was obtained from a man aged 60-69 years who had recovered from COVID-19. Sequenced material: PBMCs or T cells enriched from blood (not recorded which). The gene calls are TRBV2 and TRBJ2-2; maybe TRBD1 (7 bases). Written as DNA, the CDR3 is TGTGCCAGCACCCGTCAGGGGGGTCCTACCGGGGAGCTGTTTTTT. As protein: CASTRQGGPTGELFF.